Presented here are 12 T cell receptor beta chains from one specimen sequenced in a study of CD8 T cells in ankylosing spondylitis. TCRdb processed the 5' RACE reads anew with MiXCR; each CDR3 protein has one entry. Of about 160,000 distinct CDR3 sequences in the sample, 18% are singletons; the top ten hold approximately 7.8%. Material: blood, either unsorted or a sorted T cell fraction (not recorded which). The receptors here all came from a male donor with ankylosing spondylitis or in good health (not recorded which).

This clonotype came up many times. V usage is TRBV10-3 and J usage is TRBJ2-4, with unresolved D. Germline-derived CDR1 and CDR2 are ENHRY and SYGVKD. Trimming pared 3 bases from V and 1 base from J, leaving 13 bases between. This CDR3 has 16 residues. CDR3 coding DNA: TGTGCCATCAGTGAATGGTCCGGTTCGGCCAAAAACATTCAGTACTTC. Residues: CAISEWSGSAKNIQYF.

In this sample, this clonotype turned up many times. The chain couples TRBV7-9 to TRBJ1-3; no firm D call. Germline values: CDR1 SEHNR, CDR2 FQNEAQ (reference sequence). The CDR3 extends over 14 amino acids. Trimming removed 4 bases from V and 4 bases from J, with 11 bases in between. The CDR3 DNA is TGTGCCAGCAGCTCGGACTCTGCCGGAAACACCATATATTTT. Its protein product is CASSSDSAGNTIYF.

This clonotype was seen ten or more times. This chain uses TRBV11-2 with TRBJ2-3; TRBD2 might be the D (6 bases). Per the germline V gene, CDR1 is SGHAT and CDR2 is FQNNGV. CDR3 length: 14 residues. Between the trimmed V and J ends, which lost 3 bases and 11 bases, there was a span of 18 bases. The CDR3 reads CASSFAGAGSGQYF. The CDR3 coding sequence is TGTGCCAGCAGCTTCGCCGGAGCGGGTTCTGGGCAGTATTTT.

This clonotype was seen repeatedly, ten times or more. This chain joins TRBV5-1 and TRBJ1-1; D unresolved. The CDR3 is 14 amino acids. Trimming removed 0 bases at V and 1 base at J, with 7 bases between. Germline CDR1 and CDR2: SGHRS and YFSETQ. CDR3 residues: CASSLVTGNTEAFF. CDR3 DNA: TGCGCCAGCAGCTTGGTTACGGGGAACACTGAAGCTTTCTTT.

This clonotype showed up many times. For the CDR3, the DNA is TGCAGTGCTAGTCCGGGACTGCGGCACTACGAGCAGTACTTC. This translates into CSASPGLRHYEQYF. The rearrangement uses TRBV20-1 and TRBJ2-7, with a possible D match to TRBD2 (6 bases). The germline V and J ends were trimmed by 3 bases and 3 bases, with 15 bases remaining between them. Per the germline V gene, CDR1 is DFQATT and CDR2 is SNEGSKA (reference sequence). The CDR3 is 14 residues long.

This clonotype was recorded many times. The V gene is TRBV15, the J gene TRBJ2-1; the D is unclear. The V and J ends lost 0 bases and 15 bases respectively, with 12 bases between them. The CDR3 loop spans 12 amino acids. Germline loops: CDR1 LNHNV, CDR2 YYDKDF (reference sequence). CDR3 residues: CATSRDETWRFF. In DNA, the CDR3 is TGTGCCACCAGCAGAGATGAGACCTGGCGGTTCTTC.

V usage is TRBV6-5 and J usage is TRBJ2-1; TRBD2 might be the D (5 bases). This CDR3 has 14 residues. Trimming stripped 4 bases from V and 1 base from J, with 8 bases between. Per germline, CDR1 MNHEY and CDR2 SVGAGI. The CDR3 nucleotides read TGTGCCAGCAGTTTATGGGAGTCCTACAATGAGCAGTTCTTC. Its translation: CASSLWESYNEQFF.

This clonotype was counted a few times. The chain recombines TRBV5-1 with TRBJ2-2, with 14 bases fitting TRBD2. The CDR3 runs 16 residues. With 3 bases clipped from V and 5 bases from J, the junction kept 3 bases outside the gene matches. Germline-derived CDR1 and CDR2 are SGHRS and YFSETQ. The CDR3 loop is CASSWGLAGATGELFF. The DNA for the CDR3 is TGCGCCAGCAGCTGGGGACTAGCGGGAGCTACCGGGGAGCTGTTTTTT.

This clonotype was seen only a few times. A clone one base away is much larger, so this may be a read error. The chain joins TRBV5-1 to TRBJ2-2, with a tentative D call TRBD1 (6 bases). The CDR3 runs 13 residues. Trimming removed 6 bases at V and 4 bases at J, with 10 bases between. In germline, CDR1 is SGHRS, CDR2 YFSETQ. In nucleotides, the CDR3 is TGCGCCAGCACTAGGGGGAGCACCGGGGAGCTGTTTTTT. Amino acids: CASTRGSTGELFF.

This clonotype was seen more than once but under ten times. The V gene is TRBV30, the J gene TRBJ1-1; tentative D call: TRBD1 (5 bases). The V gene lost 0 bases and the J gene lost 1 base, with 9 bases spanning the gap. Germline values: CDR1 GTSNPN, CDR2 SVGIG (reference sequence). This CDR3 is 14 amino acids long. DNA of the CDR3: TGTGCCTGGAGTGTATATACAGGGAACACTGAAGCTTTCTTT. Translated: CAWSVYTGNTEAFF.

This clonotype occurred a few times. One base away lies a much larger clone, so this may be a sequencing read error. Here the CDR3 reads CASSSNDGGLSGYTF. The CDR3 DNA reads TGCGCCAGCAGCTCCAATGACGGGGGGCTGTCTGGCTACACCTTC. The gene calls are TRBV5-1 and TRBJ1-2; D is perhaps TRBD1 (6 bases). The CDR3 spans 15 residues. Between the trimmed V and J ends, which lost 3 bases and 7 bases, there was a span of 19 bases. Germline V gene lookup returns CDR1 SGHRS and CDR2 YFSETQ.

The sample holds many counts of this clonotype. The CDR3 protein is CASSRDRGREKLFF. The CDR3 DNA sequence: TGTGCCAGCAGTCGGGACAGGGGGCGCGAAAAACTGTTTTTT. This chain connects TRBV6-1 to TRBJ1-4; 12 nucleotides agree with TRBD1. The CDR3 is 14 residues long. Germline V gene lookup returns CDR1 MNHNS and CDR2 SASEGT. With V trimmed by 5 bases and J by 8 bases, 3 bases remained unmatched.